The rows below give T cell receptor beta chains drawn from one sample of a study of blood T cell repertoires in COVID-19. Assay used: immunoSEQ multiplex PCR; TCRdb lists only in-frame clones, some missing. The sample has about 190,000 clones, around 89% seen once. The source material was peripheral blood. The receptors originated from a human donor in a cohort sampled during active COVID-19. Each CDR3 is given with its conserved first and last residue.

cdr3_aa: CASSRGQGGNSPLHF
j_call: TRBJ1-6
v_call: TRBV13

cdr3_aa: CASSDPHITDTQYF
j_call: TRBJ2-3
v_call: TRBV25-1

cdr3_aa: CASSQGGGNYNSPLHF
j_call: TRBJ1-6
v_call: TRBV14

cdr3_aa: CASSSLAGASGGIYEQYF
j_call: TRBJ2-7
v_call: TRBV27

cdr3_aa: CASSEAGTVPSYEQYF
j_call: TRBJ2-7
v_call: TRBV6-1

cdr3_aa: CASSIGQGSSYNEQFF
j_call: TRBJ2-1
v_call: TRBV19

cdr3_aa: CASSLLVAQTDNEQFF
j_call: TRBJ2-1
v_call: TRBV5-1

cdr3_aa: CASSHLQETQYF
j_call: TRBJ2-5
v_call: TRBV5-4

cdr3_aa: CASSEDPGVWSEAFF
j_call: TRBJ1-1
v_call: TRBV6-1

cdr3_aa: CATRLGGTGYEQYF
j_call: TRBJ2-7
v_call: TRBV15

cdr3_aa: CASSQASATGGQETQYF
j_call: TRBJ2-5
v_call: TRBV4-2

cdr3_aa: CATRTGSNTGELFF
j_call: TRBJ2-2
v_call: TRBV24-1

cdr3_aa: CASSEVGQSYGYTF
j_call: TRBJ1-2
v_call: TRBV6-1

cdr3_aa: CASSPDRFFSYEQYF
j_call: TRBJ2-7
v_call: TRBV7-9

cdr3_aa: CASSLAGKDYGTEAFF
j_call: TRBJ1-1
v_call: TRBV5-1

cdr3_aa: CASSLPTGNGNQPQHF
j_call: TRBJ1-5
v_call: TRBV28

cdr3_aa: CSASGLPPSTDTQYF
j_call: TRBJ2-3
v_call: TRBV20-1

cdr3_aa: CASSPQLNYGYTF
j_call: TRBJ1-2
v_call: TRBV2

cdr3_aa: CASSAGQGMRAFF
j_call: TRBJ1-1
v_call: TRBV2

cdr3_aa: CASSFNRDYEQYF
j_call: TRBJ2-7
v_call: TRBV7-8

cdr3_aa: CSVFSGVSFF
j_call: TRBJ1-1
v_call: TRBV20-1

cdr3_aa: CASRSDSAPYEQYF
j_call: TRBJ2-7
v_call: TRBV6-6

cdr3_aa: CASSPVWGSGYGYTF
j_call: TRBJ1-2
v_call: TRBV9

cdr3_aa: CASSSRDYGYTF
j_call: TRBJ1-2
v_call: TRBV12-3/TRBV12-4

cdr3_aa: CASSSGTGGSGNTIYF
j_call: TRBJ1-3
v_call: TRBV28

cdr3_aa: CASSLEPGQGETQYF
j_call: TRBJ2-5
v_call: TRBV11-2

cdr3_aa: CASSRAQGSSGNTIYF
j_call: TRBJ1-3
v_call: TRBV2

cdr3_aa: CASSLGGVEQYF
j_call: TRBJ2-7
v_call: TRBV11-2

cdr3_aa: CASTRTSGKGDTQYF
j_call: TRBJ2-3
v_call: TRBV19

cdr3_aa: CASSIRGQGNTGELFF
j_call: TRBJ2-2
v_call: TRBV19

cdr3_aa: CASSSAEGPSPKAFF
j_call: TRBJ1-1
v_call: TRBV6-5

cdr3_aa: CASSSESDEQYF
j_call: TRBJ2-7
v_call: TRBV19

cdr3_aa: CSVGRVMDNYGYTF
j_call: TRBJ1-2
v_call: TRBV29-1

cdr3_aa: CASSLWYQGSSYEQYF
j_call: TRBJ2-7
v_call: TRBV5-5

cdr3_aa: CASSQEGVGNTYEQYF
j_call: TRBJ2-7
v_call: TRBV4-3

cdr3_aa: CASTISQGSFSGYTF
j_call: TRBJ1-2
v_call: TRBV5-1

cdr3_aa: CASSTYTGSLKETQYF
j_call: TRBJ2-5
v_call: TRBV7-2

cdr3_aa: CASRAGGLHSPLHF
j_call: TRBJ1-6
v_call: TRBV19

cdr3_aa: CASSSRVDRASGANVLTF
j_call: TRBJ2-6
v_call: TRBV19

cdr3_aa: CASSHGTLDYEQYF
j_call: TRBJ2-7
v_call: TRBV4-2

cdr3_aa: CAWSIQGALYNSPLHF
j_call: TRBJ1-6
v_call: TRBV30

cdr3_aa: CASSIQGTGVTSNQPQHF
j_call: TRBJ1-5
v_call: TRBV19

cdr3_aa: CASSLGTGRETQYF
j_call: TRBJ2-5
v_call: TRBV5-4

cdr3_aa: CASSGEEYGYTF
j_call: TRBJ1-2
v_call: TRBV7-9

cdr3_aa: CASSATGVGQPQHF
j_call: TRBJ1-5
v_call: TRBV9

cdr3_aa: CASSNPTGVSPLHF
j_call: TRBJ1-6
v_call: TRBV5-6

cdr3_aa: CASRFGTGFGEQYF
j_call: TRBJ2-7
v_call: TRBV5-5

cdr3_aa: CASSLAQGSMEPQHF
j_call: TRBJ1-5
v_call: TRBV7-6

cdr3_aa: CASSHVGGNTEAFF
j_call: TRBJ1-1
v_call: TRBV3-1/TRBV3-2

cdr3_aa: CAWSDSGQPQHF
j_call: TRBJ1-5
v_call: TRBV30

cdr3_aa: CATLGGQSNTEAFF
j_call: TRBJ1-1
v_call: TRBV10-3

cdr3_aa: CASSQGLAGVRNEQFF
j_call: TRBJ2-1
v_call: TRBV18

cdr3_aa: CAWSVRGTGSSGANVLTF
j_call: TRBJ2-6
v_call: TRBV30

cdr3_aa: CASSLIGVGNQPQHF
j_call: TRBJ1-5
v_call: TRBV28

cdr3_aa: CASSQGPEQGLTDTQYF
j_call: TRBJ2-3
v_call: TRBV4-3

cdr3_aa: CASSARDSSSYEQYF
j_call: TRBJ2-7
v_call: TRBV19

cdr3_aa: CASSLYTSGRALVYEQYF
j_call: TRBJ2-7
v_call: TRBV28

cdr3_aa: CASSYSLGQGSYNSPLHF
j_call: TRBJ1-6
v_call: TRBV7-9

cdr3_aa: CASSSGGRNEKLFF
j_call: TRBJ1-4
v_call: TRBV7-2